The TCR beta chain described here comes from a study of shared clonotypes between healthy human individuals. Looking at the study overall: Each donor had three CD4 naive, three CD4 memory, two CD8 naive and one CD8 memory plate.

Those who donated were healthy HIV-negative adults, with no recent acute infections or vaccinations reported. Each subset's genomic DNA was shared equally among a number of immunoSEQ plates. The protocol was immunoSEQ multiplex PCR, while the TCRdb copy is restricted to in-frame clones and leaves out a portion. The table includes more than 850,000 clones, about four fifths detected once. The J segment lost 5 bases and the V segment lost 6 bases, leaving 2 bases of the junction unmatched. The length of the CDR3 is 13 residues. Germline V gives CDR1 MDHEN, CDR2 SYDVKM. This TCR came from a young man in good health. Some clones in this sample may be carry-over from other donors' samples. The sequencing input was memory CD4+ T cells from PBMCs. Documented subset: CD45RA-negative fraction. This chain connects TRBV28 to TRBJ2-5; 11 bases agree with TRBD2. The CDR3 bases are TGTGCCAGCAGACTAGCGGGAGTGGAGACCCAGTACTTC. The encoded protein is CASRLAGVETQYF. Drawing the rest from reference TRBV28 and TRBJ2-5, the complete variable domain is DVKVTQSSRYLVKRTGEKVFLECVQDMDHENMFWYRQDPGLGLRLIYFSYDVKMKEKGDIPEGYSVSREKKERFSLILESASTNQTSMYLCASRLAGVETQYFGPGTRLLVL.